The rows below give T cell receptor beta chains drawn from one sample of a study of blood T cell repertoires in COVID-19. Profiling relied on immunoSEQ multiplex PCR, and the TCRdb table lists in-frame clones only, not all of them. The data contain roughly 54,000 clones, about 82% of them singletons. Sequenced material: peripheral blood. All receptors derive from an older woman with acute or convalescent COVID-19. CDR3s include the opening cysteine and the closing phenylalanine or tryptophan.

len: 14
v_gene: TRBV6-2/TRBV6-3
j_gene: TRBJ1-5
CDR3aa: CASSYSLPNQPQHF

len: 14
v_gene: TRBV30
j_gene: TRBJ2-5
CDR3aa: CAWLPNALRETQYF

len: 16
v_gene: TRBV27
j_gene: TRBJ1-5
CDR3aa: CASSSNYRDSNQPQHF

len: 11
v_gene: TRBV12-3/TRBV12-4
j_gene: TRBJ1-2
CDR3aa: CASSHRGGYTF

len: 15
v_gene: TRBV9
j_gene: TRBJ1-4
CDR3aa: CASSVEGATNEKLFF

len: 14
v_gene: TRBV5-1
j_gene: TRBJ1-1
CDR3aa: CASSPEAGRTEAFF

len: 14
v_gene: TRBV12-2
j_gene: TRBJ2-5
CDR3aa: CASRLVFYSETQYF

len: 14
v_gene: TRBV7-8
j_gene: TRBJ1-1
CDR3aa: CASSPTWGNTEAFF

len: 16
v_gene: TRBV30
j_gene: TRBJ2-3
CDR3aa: CAWSVPGTGGAGTQYF

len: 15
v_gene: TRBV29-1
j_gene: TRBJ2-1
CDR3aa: CSVVLLSGGQNEQFF

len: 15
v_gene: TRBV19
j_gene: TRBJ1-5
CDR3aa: CASSWRAWGDQPQHF

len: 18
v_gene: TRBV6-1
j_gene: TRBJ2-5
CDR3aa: CASRETPGLAFSQETQYF

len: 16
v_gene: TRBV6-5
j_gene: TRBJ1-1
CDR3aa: CASSYSLTEGDTEAFF

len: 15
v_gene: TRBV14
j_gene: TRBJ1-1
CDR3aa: CASSQGPTQNTEAFF

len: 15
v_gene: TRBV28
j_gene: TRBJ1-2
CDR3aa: CASSTLDRPSRGYTF

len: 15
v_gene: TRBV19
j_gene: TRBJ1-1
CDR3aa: CASSPDRGRGTEAFF

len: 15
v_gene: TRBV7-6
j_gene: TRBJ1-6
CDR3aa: CASSLRQGGNSPLHF

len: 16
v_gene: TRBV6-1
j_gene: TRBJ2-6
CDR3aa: CASSEPQGAGANVLTF

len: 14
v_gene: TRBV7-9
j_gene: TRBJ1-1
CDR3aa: CASSARGSNTEAFF

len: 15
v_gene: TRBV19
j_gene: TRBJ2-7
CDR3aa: CASSPTGLSSYEQYF

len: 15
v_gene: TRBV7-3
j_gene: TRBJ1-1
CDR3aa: CASSQTGGVNTEAFF

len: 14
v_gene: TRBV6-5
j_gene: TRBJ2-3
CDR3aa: CASDWDRGADTQYF

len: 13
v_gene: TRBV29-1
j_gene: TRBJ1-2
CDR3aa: CSVETTAPYGYTF

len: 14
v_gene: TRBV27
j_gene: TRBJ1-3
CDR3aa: CASSLLVGGNTIYF

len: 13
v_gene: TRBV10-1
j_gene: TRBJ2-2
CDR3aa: CASSASPAGELFF

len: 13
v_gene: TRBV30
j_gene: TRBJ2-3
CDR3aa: CAWSAGTADTQYF